Reported below is one TCR beta chain. The data originate from a study of response to subunit inactivated influenza vaccine. TCRdb itself ran the RT-PCR reads through MiXCR, one entry per CDR3 protein. The data hold about 700,000 distinct CDR3 sequences, with 14% observed a single time. The sequenced sample was PBMCs from blood, obtained about 14 days before vaccination. This clonotype was obtained from a man between 45 and 60 years old who received an inactivated influenza vaccine.

The CDR3 DNA follows: TGCGCCAGCAGCCAAGAGTTAGGAAACCAAGCTTTCTTT. Translated, it gives CASSQELGNQAFF. The V gene is TRBV4-3, the J gene TRBJ1-1; D remains unclear. With 0 bases removed from V and 9 bases from J, the gap between germline ends came to 11 bases. This CDR3 is built from 13 residues. CDR1 is LGHNA, CDR2 YSLEER, per germline.